The entry below describes one T cell receptor (beta chain). Its antigen is unidentified. Treatment denoted: roughly 10-day PBMC culture with coronavirus spike peptide pools or control peptides (ViraFEST assay). This sample stems from a study of vaccination and CD4 T cells after COVID-19. Background on the study: Two mRNA vaccine doses were given, either BNT162b2 or mRNA-1273.

General study findings and limits: Among convalescent patients, a median about 83% of reactive clones emerged only after vaccination.

Oncomine TCR Beta short-read sequencing was applied to DNA from cultured CD4+ T cells. One entry per CDR3 protein, called by TCRdb with MiXCR from the PCR reads. The sample contains just under 20,000 distinct CDR3 sequences, 42% of which appear only once. The source material was CD4+ T cells from blood, cultured in vitro, sampled before SARS-CoV-2 vaccination. The receptor was derived from a human donor who received a COVID-19 vaccine.

In nucleotides, the CDR3 is TGTGCCAGCAGCCCACGGACAGGGTATTACAATGAGCAGTTCTTC. Its protein is CASSPRTGYYNEQFF. The chain couples TRBV7-2 to TRBJ2-1; 8 bases line up with TRBD1. The germline V gene has CDR1 SGHTA and CDR2 FQGNSA. The CDR3 consists of 15 residues. J lost 4 bases, V lost 5 bases, and 7 bases had no gene match.